A single sample is the source of the 17 T cell receptor beta chains below, sequenced in a study of CD8+ T cells in alopecia areata. Treatment indicated: oral pan-JAK inhibitor, 5-10 mg twice daily. After isolation, RNA underwent reverse transcription to generate cDNA as the sequencing template. Method: immunoSEQ multiplex PCR; TCRdb's copy keeps in-frame clones and lacks some. The table records 150,000 to 200,000 clones, roughly 60% of them present only once. The source material was CD4+ T cells sorted from blood, sampled at week 24, from a patient treated with tofacitinib. The receptors here all came from a human donor with alopecia areata.

This clone showed up just once. The rearrangement links TRBV9 to TRBJ2-5, with 7 bases aligning to TRBD2. CDR3 length: 16 amino acids. Germline lookup yields CDR1 SGDLS and CDR2 YYNGEE. J lost 1 base, V lost 0 bases, and 6 bases had no gene match. The CDR3 is CASSVDPPSGQETQYF. DNA for the CDR3: TGTGCCAGCAGCGTAGACCCACCTAGCGGCCAAGAGACCCAGTACTTC.

This chain's CDR3 is CASSEHRLAGYTF. Written as DNA, the CDR3 is TGTGCCAGCAGCGAACACCGACTGGCTGGCTACACCTTC. The chain has TRBV9 and TRBJ1-2; no firm D call. V was cut by 3 bases and J by 7 bases, with 13 bases left in between. The CDR3 is 13 residues long. Germline V gene data show CDR1 as SGDLS and CDR2 as YYNGEE.

The rearrangement uses TRBV25-1 and TRBJ2-3; D is ambiguous. The germline CDR1 and CDR2 sequences are MGHDK and SYGVNS. Deletions cut 1 base from V and 2 bases from J, with 10 bases between. The CDR3 totals 15 residues. The CDR3 DNA reads as TGTGCCAGCAGTGAATTCAAGGCCCCCACAGATACGCAGTATTTT. Translation: CASSEFKAPTDTQYF.

The chain combines TRBV2 with TRBJ2-5; D may be TRBD2 (7 bases). CDR1 is SNHLY, CDR2 FYNNEI, per germline. Deletions cut 7 bases from V and 5 bases from J, with 11 bases between. The CDR3 runs to 12 residues. The CDR3 spells CASKRGGETQYF. The CDR3 nucleotides read TGTGCCAGCAAGAGGGGGGGTGAGACCCAGTACTTC.

The chain carries TRBV5-6 and TRBJ1-6; a weak D match, TRBD1 (6 bases). The germline V gene has CDR1 SGHDT and CDR2 YYEEEE. The CDR3 runs 12 residues. The germline V and J ends were trimmed by 5 bases and 13 bases, with 13 bases remaining between them. The CDR3 region has the DNA TGTGCCAGCAGTCGTCCAGGGGATCCCCTCCACTTT. This sequence encodes CASSRPGDPLHF.

The rearrangement links TRBV6-5 to TRBJ2-2; 10 bases map to TRBD1. The CDR3 loop spans 15 amino acids. CDR1 is MNHEY, CDR2 SVGAGI, per germline. The V gene end was trimmed by 8 bases and the J gene end by 7 bases; junction bases not matched to a gene: 10. The chain's CDR3 is CASGVRQGAVGELFF. The DNA for the CDR3 is TGTGCCAGCGGAGTAAGACAGGGGGCGGTCGGGGAGCTGTTTTTT.

This sequence joins TRBV9 and TRBJ1-6, with 8 positions matching TRBD1. CDR1 and CDR2 (germline): SGDLS, YYNGEE. The CDR3 totals 15 residues. V was clipped by 4 bases and J by 5 bases; unmatched bases: 5. The CDR3 here is CASSTGQGNNSPLHF. The CDR3 DNA reads as TGTGCCAGCAGCACAGGACAGGGAAATAATTCACCCCTCCACTTT.

The rearrangement uses TRBV29-1 and TRBJ1-1; the match to TRBD1 covers 10 bases. The CDR3 covers 14 residues. After removal of 7 bases from V and 0 bases from J, the junction contained 5 bases not matched to a gene. Germline V gene lookup returns CDR1 SQVTM and CDR2 ANQGSEA. CDR3 sequence: CSARGTGVNTEAFF. CDR3 DNA: TGCAGCGCAAGGGGGACAGGGGTGAACACTGAAGCTTTCTTT.

The chain has TRBV2 and TRBJ1-5; no clear D gene. Trimming removed 2 bases from V and 3 bases from J, with 5 bases in between. Per germline, CDR1 SNHLY and CDR2 FYNNEI. There are 13 residues in the CDR3. CDR3 sequence: CASSESLNQPQHF. Written as DNA, the CDR3 is TGTGCCAGCAGTGAATCCCTCAATCAGCCCCAGCATTTT.

The chain couples TRBV29-1 to TRBJ1-1, with D hard to call. This CDR3 comprises 12 residues. Germline V lookup: CDR1 SQVTM, CDR2 ANQGSEA. Trimming removed 6 bases from V and 3 bases from J, with 11 bases in between. CDR3 amino acids: CSVRDGYTEAFF. For the CDR3, the DNA is TGCAGCGTGCGCGACGGATACACTGAAGCTTTCTTT.

The rearrangement joins TRBV11-2 to TRBJ1-5; D not resolved. Trimming removed 6 bases at V and 4 bases at J, with 10 bases between. This CDR3 has 13 residues. CDR1 is SGHAT and CDR2 is FQNNGV in the germline V gene. The CDR3 here is CASRGLMNQPQHF. The CDR3 coding sequence is TGTGCCAGCAGGGGGTTGATGAATCAGCCCCAGCATTTT.

The chain recombines TRBV29-1 with TRBJ2-2; 7 positions agree with TRBD1. Germline CDR1 is SQVTM and CDR2 is ANQGSEA. The CDR3 spans 14 residues. J lost 0 bases, V lost 5 bases, and 3 bases had no gene match. CDR3 residues: CSVTGVANTGELFF. Written as DNA, the CDR3 is TGCAGCGTTACAGGGGTTGCGAACACCGGGGAGCTGTTTTTT.

The J gene is TRBJ1-2, the V gene TRBV29-1; a weak D match, TRBD1 (5 bases). This CDR3 is 14 amino acids long. From germline, CDR1 is SQVTM and CDR2 ANQGSEA. The V gene lost 3 bases and the J gene lost 0 bases, with 11 bases spanning the gap. CDR3 in DNA: TGCAGCGTTGATCGGGGGACCCCTAACTATGGCTACACCTTC. Translating gives CSVDRGTPNYGYTF.

This clone was observed at least ten times. The CDR3 nucleotides are TGTGCCAGCAGCTTCCAGGTGTCCGGGGGCCTTAGCACAGATACGCAGTATTTT. The encoded protein is CASSFQVSGGLSTDTQYF. J is TRBJ2-3 and V is TRBV7-2; TRBD1 or TRBD2 may be the D gene (6 bases each). With 3 bases removed from V and 0 bases from J, the gap between germline ends came to 19 bases. The CDR3 totals 18 residues. CDR1 and CDR2 from the germline V gene are SGHTA and FQGNSA. The full variable domain, its missing parts supplied by reference TRBV7-2 and TRBJ2-3, is GAGVSQSPSNKVTEKGKDVELRCDPISGHTALYWYRQSLGQGLEFLIYFQGNSAPDKSGLPSDRFSAERTGGSVSTLTIQRTQQEDSAVYLCASSFQVSGGLSTDTQYFGPGTRLTVL.

This rearrangement joins TRBV30 to TRBJ1-5; 8 bases agree with TRBD1. The CDR3 length is 14 residues. After removal of 2 bases from V and 3 bases from J, the junction contained 3 bases not matched to a gene. CDR1 and CDR2 (germline): GTSNPN, SVGIG (reference sequence). CDR3 coding DNA: TGTGCCTGGAGTAGGGGACAGGACAATCAGCCCCAGCATTTT. Translated: CAWSRGQDNQPQHF.

The chain employs TRBV29-1 and TRBJ2-7, with TRBD1 as a possible D gene (6 bases). V was trimmed by 4 bases and J by 5 bases, leaving 15 bases between them. Germline assignment: CDR1 SQVTM and CDR2 ANQGSEA. The CDR3 length is 13 residues. The CDR3: CSVVRQGSHEQYF. CDR3 DNA: TGCAGCGTTGTAAGGCAGGGGTCTCACGAGCAGTACTTC.

The rearrangement uses TRBV2 and TRBJ1-1; D unclear. CDR1 is SNHLY and CDR2 is FYNNEI in the germline V gene. V dropped 6 bases and J dropped 7 bases, with 18 bases sitting between them. The CDR3 extends over 14 amino acids. The CDR3 spells CASRVNPPGGEAFF. CDR3 nucleotide sequence: TGTGCCAGCAGAGTTAACCCGCCGGGCGGTGAAGCTTTCTTT.